This TCR beta chain was recorded in a study of cytomegalovirus exposure and HLA in healthy donors. Study details: There were approximately 80 million unique TCRs (from HLA-typed donors) in an early data release. Study outcomes and limitations: TCR beta chain V- and J-gene trimming was linked, in a later analysis, to a missense variant in DCLRE1C. Near-uniform donor sequencing depth was presumed by presence/absence analyses. Most likely, a cluster of highly shared sequence variants arose as a sequencing artifact.

This clone was detected only a few times. The antigen is unknown. The CDR3 has 15 residues. V was clipped by 0 bases and J by 13 bases; unmatched bases: 11. Germline CDR1 and CDR2: SNHLY and FYNNEI. PCR involved 60 Vbeta and 13 Jbeta primers. The assay was immunoSEQ multiplex PCR, and TCRdb's table has in-frame clones only and misses some. The sample carries about 110,000 clones, roughly 69% recorded once. The specimen was PBMCs. The origin of this receptor is a man younger than 40 in good health and CMV-seropositive. The chain has TRBV2 and TRBJ2-3; TRBD2 aligns across 9 bases. The CDR3 bases are TGTGCCAGCAGTGAAGCCGGGCTAGCGGGGAGCCCCGAGTATTTT. As protein: CASSEAGLAGSPEYF.